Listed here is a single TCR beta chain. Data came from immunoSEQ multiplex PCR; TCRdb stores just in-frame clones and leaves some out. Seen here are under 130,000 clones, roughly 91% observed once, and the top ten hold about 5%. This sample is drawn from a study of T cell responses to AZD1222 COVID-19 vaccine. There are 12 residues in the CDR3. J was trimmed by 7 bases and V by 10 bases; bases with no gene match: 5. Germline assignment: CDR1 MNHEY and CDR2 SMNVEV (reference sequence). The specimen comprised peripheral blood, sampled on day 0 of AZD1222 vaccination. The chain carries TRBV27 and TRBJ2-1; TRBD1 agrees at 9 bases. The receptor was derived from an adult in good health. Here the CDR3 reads CATRTGVNEQFF. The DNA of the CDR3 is TGTGCCACCCGGACAGGGGTGAATGAGCAGTTCTTC.